The 12 T cell receptor beta chains in this list originate from one sample, sequenced in a study of control samples from healthy donors and cancer patients. TCRdb's table, derived via immunoSEQ multiplex PCR, lists solely in-frame clones and lacks some. The repertoire holds some 200,000 clones, 85% to 95% seen once, with more than 1.2% in the top ten. Material: blood. These receptor sequences come from a man between 18 and 29 years old in good health.

J is TRBJ2-7 and V is TRBV18; a weak D match, TRBD1 (6 bases). V was trimmed by 3 bases and J by 6 bases, leaving 15 bases between them. Germline lookup yields CDR1 KGHSH and CDR2 LQKENI. The CDR3 extends over 14 amino acids. The CDR3 DNA sequence: TGTGCCAGCTCACCGAACAGGGATCTCGGCGAGCAGTACTTC. Its translation is CASSPNRDLGEQYF.

In its sample, this clone was seen a few times. The chain links TRBV18 to TRBJ2-7, with 10 bases aligning to TRBD2. The CDR3 sequence is 14 residues long. V was pared by 3 bases and J by 3 bases, with 2 bases of the junction left unmatched. Germline loops: CDR1 KGHSH, CDR2 LQKENI. The CDR3 region is CASSPGLADYEQYF. The CDR3 DNA is TGTGCCAGCTCACCTGGACTAGCGGACTACGAGCAGTACTTC.

The rearrangement links TRBV20-1 to TRBJ2-2; maybe TRBD2 (5 bases). Deletions cut 3 bases from V and 3 bases from J, with 8 bases between. Germline CDR1 is DFQATT and CDR2 is SNEGSKA (reference sequence). The CDR3 is 13 residues long. DNA for the CDR3: TGCAGTGCTAGTAAGAGGGACACCGGGGAGCTGTTTTTT. This codes for CSASKRDTGELFF.

This chain uses TRBV2 with TRBJ2-5, with D possibly being TRBD1 or TRBD2 (5 bases each). This CDR3 is built from 15 residues. CDR1 and CDR2 from the germline V gene are SNHLY and FYNNEI. Trimming took off 4 bases at V and 3 bases at J, with 15 bases between the two ends. The CDR3 spells CASSALGTEEETQYF. In DNA, the CDR3 is TGTGCCAGCAGTGCCCTAGGGACCGAAGAAGAGACCCAGTACTTC.

V usage is TRBV18 and J usage is TRBJ1-2, with a tentative D call TRBD1 (5 bases). The ends were cut back, 2 bases at V and 1 base at J, with 23 bases in the middle. Germline V gives CDR1 KGHSH, CDR2 LQKENI. The length of the CDR3 is 19 residues. The CDR3 loop is CASSPEGRGSIGGNYGYTF. CDR3 nucleotides: TGTGCCAGCTCACCAGAGGGGCGCGGCTCCATTGGCGGTAACTATGGCTACACCTTC.

This clone was found once. The chain carries TRBV5-8 and TRBJ1-2; 7 positions agree with TRBD1. Germline loops: CDR1 SGHTS, CDR2 YDEGEE. The CDR3 covers 14 residues. V lost 4 bases, J lost 0 bases, and 3 bases stayed unmatched. CDR3 sequence reads: CASSPGQPNYGYTF. In DNA form, the CDR3 reads TGTGCCAGCAGCCCGGGACAGCCTAACTATGGCTACACCTTC. The variable domain in full, completed from reference TRBV5-8 and TRBJ1-2, reads EAGVTQSPTHLIKTRGQQATLRCSPISGHTSVYWYQQALGLGLQFLLWYDEGEERNRGNFPPRFSGRQFPNYSSELNVNALELEDSALYLCASSPGQPNYGYTFGSGTRLTVV.

The CDR3 protein is CATSDYRGLVAFF. The CDR3, as DNA: TGTGCCACCAGTGATTACAGGGGGCTGGTAGCTTTCTTT. The chain uses TRBV24-1 and TRBJ1-1; 9 bases map to TRBD1. Germline values: CDR1 KGHDR, CDR2 SFDVKD. V lost 2 bases to trimming and J lost 10 bases; unmatched junction nucleotides: 4. This CDR3 comprises 13 residues.

This clone turned up a few times. Other DNA sequences in this specimen translate into the identical CDR3. The chain combines TRBV18 with TRBJ2-2; either TRBD1 or TRBD2 may fit D (5 bases each). This CDR3 comprises 15 residues. Germline V gives CDR1 KGHSH, CDR2 LQKENI. V was pared by 6 bases and J by 0 bases, with 11 bases between. The CDR3 is CASSPGTANTGELFF. The CDR3 DNA reads as TGTGCCAGCTCGCCCGGGACGGCGAACACCGGGGAGCTGTTTTTT.

This chain connects TRBV6-5 to TRBJ1-2, with no clear D. Trimming took 2 bases from V and 0 from J, leaving 7 bases between them. The germline V gene encodes CDR1 MNHEY and CDR2 SVGAGI. The CDR3 sequence is 14 residues long. The CDR3 bases are TGTGCCAGCAGTTACGACGGTGCTAACTATGGCTACACCTTC. Translation gives CASSYDGANYGYTF.

V usage is TRBV19 and J usage is TRBJ2-2; D possibly corresponds to TRBD1 (6 bases). CDR3 length: 15 amino acids. Germline CDR1 reads LNHDA; CDR2 reads SQIVND (reference sequence). The germline V and J ends were trimmed by 2 bases and 1 base, with 8 bases remaining between them. The chain's CDR3 is CASSIQQGNTGELFF. The DNA of the CDR3 is TGTGCCAGTAGTATACAACAGGGGAACACCGGGGAGCTGTTTTTT.

The J gene is TRBJ2-1, the V gene TRBV5-1; 10 bases match TRBD2. Trimming took 3 bases from V and 5 from J; bases not matched to a gene: 8. Looked up from germline, CDR1 is SGHRS and CDR2 is YFSETQ. The CDR3 is 16 amino acids. The CDR3 DNA is TGCGCCAGCAGCTCACGGACTAGCGGAACAAACAATGAGCAGTTCTTC. As protein: CASSSRTSGTNNEQFF.

This chain links TRBV4-1 with TRBJ1-6; D remains ambiguous. Between the trimmed V and J ends, which lost 4 bases and 0 bases, there was a span of 25 bases. The V gene's germline CDR1 is MGHRA and CDR2 YSYEKL. The CDR3 is 21 residues long. The DNA of the CDR3 is TGCGCCAGCAGCCGGGCCTCCGGCGGTGTCGGTGAAAGCTCCTATAATTCACCCCTCCACTTT. Amino acids: CASSRASGGVGESSYNSPLHF.